The 18 T cell receptor beta chains below all came from one sample that was sequenced in a study of persistence of HIV-infected CD4 T cells. The immunoSEQ assay was version 4, run in survey mode. Produced via immunoSEQ multiplex PCR; TCRdb's table is partial and in-frame only. The repertoire has about 64,000 clones, more than 70% of them found once; the top ten carry 1.5% to 2%. An overlapping HIV-1 Gag peptide pool stimulated these cells at about 0.91 ug/peptide/mL. CD40L/CD69 double-negative CD45RO-high memory CD4+ T cells were collected. No cognate antigen is known for these TCRs. This specimen consisted of CD4+ T cells sorted from PBMCs after 18-hour stimulation, obtained from a patient who received antiretroviral therapy. Receptors originate from an adult man with HIV who was CMV-seropositive.

The chain couples TRBV28 to TRBJ1-3; no firm D call. Germline V gene sequence: CDR1 MDHEN, CDR2 SYDVKM. V was shortened by 2 bases and J by 0 bases, with 8 bases between the two germline ends. The CDR3 runs 15 residues. For the CDR3, the DNA is TGTGCCAGCAGTTTAGGCACCATCTCTGGAAACACCATATATTTT. It yields the protein CASSLGTISGNTIYF.

The V and J genes are TRBV10-1 and TRBJ2-7; either TRBD1 or TRBD2 may supply D (5 bases each). The CDR3 loop spans 15 amino acids. Germline loops: CDR1 WNHNN, CDR2 SYGVQD (reference sequence). V lost 5 bases to trimming and J lost 3 bases, with 17 bases between them. This chain's CDR3 is CASSKYRDGNYEQYF. DNA of the CDR3: TGCGCCAGCAGTAAATACCGGGACGGTAACTACGAGCAGTACTTC.

The chain links TRBV19 to TRBJ2-6; D unclear. V was trimmed by 9 bases and J by 0 bases, leaving 15 bases between them. Looked up from germline, CDR1 is LNHDA and CDR2 is SQIVND (reference sequence). CDR3 length equals 16 residues. CDR3 in amino acids: CASSPLQSSGANVLTF. The CDR3 nucleotides are TGTGCCAGCAGCCCTCTACAGAGCTCTGGGGCCAACGTCCTGACTTTC.

CDR3 bases: TGTGCCACCCGACACCTTTATAGCAATCAGCCCCAGCATTTT. It encodes CATRHLYSNQPQHF. V is TRBV6-6 and J is TRBJ1-5; no firm D call. Germline lookup yields CDR1 MNHNY and CDR2 SVGAGI (reference sequence). This CDR3 comprises 14 residues. The V end lost 10 bases, the J end lost 0 bases, and 13 bases lay between the germline ends.

The V and J genes are TRBV20-1 and TRBJ1-2; no reliable D call. CDR3 length: 14 residues. Germline V CDR1 and CDR2: DFQATT, SNEGSKA (reference sequence). Trimming removed 3 bases from V and 0 bases from J, with 11 bases in between. The CDR3 nucleotides are TGCAGTGCTAGTGTTCAGGCTACTAACTATGGCTACACCTTC. This gives the protein CSASVQATNYGYTF.

The chain employs TRBV10-3 and TRBJ2-7; D remains ambiguous. CDR1 is ENHRY, CDR2 SYGVKD, per germline. V lost 2 bases, J lost 6 bases, and 14 bases lay in between. The CDR3 is 14 amino acids. CDR3 region: CAISEGERASEQYF. The CDR3 region has the DNA TGTGCCATCAGTGAGGGGGAAAGGGCCTCCGAGCAGTACTTC.

This sequence joins TRBV18 and TRBJ1-4; tentatively, D is TRBD1 (6 bases). The germline V gene encodes CDR1 KGHSH and CDR2 LQKENI. With 3 bases removed from V and 0 bases from J, the gap between germline ends came to 17 bases. The CDR3 is 18 residues long. The CDR3: CASSPFGQSTATNEKLFF. Here the CDR3 DNA reads TGTGCCAGCTCACCCTTCGGACAGAGCACTGCAACTAATGAAAAACTGTTTTTT.

The V gene is TRBV6-1, the J gene TRBJ1-2, with 7 positions matching TRBD1. V shed 2 bases and J 2 bases; nucleotides not matched to a gene: 2. Germline V CDR1 and CDR2: MNHNS, SASEGT. The CDR3 loop spans 14 amino acids. The CDR3 spells CASSEWGQNYGYTF. CDR3 DNA sequence: TGTGCCAGCAGTGAATGGGGACAGAACTATGGCTACACCTTC.

The chain couples TRBV3-1 (or the pseudogene TRBV3-2) to TRBJ1-2; possible D gene TRBD1, 6 bases. Trimming left V 1 base short and J 7 bases short, with 16 bases between. This CDR3 comprises 15 residues. CDR1 is LGHDT and CDR2 is YNNKEL in the germline V gene (reference sequence). The CDR3 DNA sequence: TGTGCCAGCAGCCAAGCGGGACAAAGATCCATTGGCTACACCTTC. As protein: CASSQAGQRSIGYTF.

This chain connects TRBV7-7 to TRBJ2-3, with 9 positions matching TRBD2. The germline gives CDR1 SSHAT, CDR2 FNYEAQ (reference sequence). CDR3 length: 15 residues. V lost 1 base to trimming and J lost 4 bases; unmatched junction nucleotides: 3. The CDR3 is CASSLGGTSSDTQYF. CDR3 nucleotide sequence: TGTGCCAGCAGCTTAGGTGGGACTAGCTCAGATACGCAGTATTTT.

The chain recombines TRBV3-1 (or the pseudogene TRBV3-2) with TRBJ2-1; D might be TRBD1 or TRBD2, each matching 5 bases. Germline loops: CDR1 LGHDT, CDR2 YNNKEL (reference sequence). This CDR3 is 13 amino acids long. Trimming took 4 bases from V and 12 from J, leaving 16 bases between them. CDR3 nucleotide sequence: TGTGCCAGCAGCCCACACCGGGCGAGGGGGCAGTTCTTC. The encoded protein is CASSPHRARGQFF.

This clone was recorded only once. The chain carries TRBV9 and TRBJ2-7, with 7 bases matching TRBD2. The J segment lost 6 bases and the V segment lost 0 bases, leaving 3 bases of the junction unmatched. The CDR3 totals 13 residues. CDR1 SGDLS and CDR2 YYNGEE come from the germline V gene. CDR3 bases: TGTGCCAGCAGCGTAGAATCGGGGGGCGAGCAGTACTTC. It codes for CASSVESGGEQYF.

The gene calls are TRBV12-3 or TRBV12-4 and TRBJ1-1; D is unclear. Trimming left V 6 bases short and J 5 bases short, with 7 bases between. This CDR3 has 11 amino acids. CDR3 nucleotides: TGTGCCAGCAGAAGAAATACTGAAGCTTTCTTT. The encoded protein is CASRRNTEAFF.

This chain joins TRBV6-1 and TRBJ1-1, with a tentative D call TRBD1 (6 bases). This CDR3 has 15 residues. V lost 3 bases and J lost 0, with 11 bases in between. The germline V gene encodes CDR1 MNHNS and CDR2 SASEGT. The CDR3 sequence is CASSDWGAMNTEAFF. CDR3 DNA: TGTGCCAGCAGTGATTGGGGGGCAATGAACACTGAAGCTTTCTTT.

This sequence joins TRBV5-1 and TRBJ1-2, with a tentative D call TRBD1 (6 bases). The CDR3 length is 18 residues. Germline V gene data show CDR1 as SGHRS and CDR2 as YFSETQ. V lost 0 bases to trimming and J lost 0 bases, with 18 bases between them. The CDR3 nucleotides read TGCGCCAGCAGCTTGGCCGAGGGACAAGTGATCACTAACTATGGCTACACCTTC. It translates to CASSLAEGQVITNYGYTF. Filled out from reference TRBV5-1 and TRBJ1-2, the complete variable domain reads KAGVTQTPRYLIKTRGQQVTLSCSPISGHRSVSWYQQTPGQGLQFLFEYFSETQRNKGNFPGRFSGRQFSNSRSEMNVSTLELGDSALYLCASSLAEGQVITNYGYTFGSGTRLTVV.

J is TRBJ1-1 and V is TRBV19; the match to TRBD1 covers 11 bases. The CDR3 consists of 14 residues. CDR1 and CDR2 from the germline V gene are LNHDA and SQIVND (reference sequence). J gave up 6 bases and V 6 bases, and 6 bases lay outside the gene matches. CDR3 sequence (DNA): TGTGCCAGTAGCCCGGGGACAGGGGGGCCTGAAGCTTTCTTT. It specifies CASSPGTGGPEAFF.

The chain carries TRBV15 and TRBJ2-7, with 7 bases lining up with TRBD1. The length of the CDR3 is 16 residues. CDR1 and CDR2 from the germline V gene are LNHNV and YYDKDF (reference sequence). V gave up 1 base and J gave up 2 bases; unmatched junction bases: 8. The CDR3 region has the DNA TGTGCCACCAGCAGAGCTAGGGGGCAGGTAACCTACGAGCAGTACTTC. Protein sequence: CATSRARGQVTYEQYF.

The gene calls are TRBV6-6 and TRBJ1-1; 9 nucleotides line up with TRBD1. Per germline, CDR1 MNHNY and CDR2 SVGAGI (reference sequence). The J segment lost 7 bases and the V segment lost 7 bases, leaving 10 bases of the junction unmatched. The CDR3 consists of 14 residues. DNA of the CDR3: TGTGCCAGCACCCCCGACAGGGGGAAGGGTGAAGCTTTCTTT. This encodes CASTPDRGKGEAFF.